Presented here are 4 T cell receptor beta chains from one specimen sequenced in a study of blood T cells in healthy people across ages. The authors ran a second PCR of about 7 to 12 cycles using a sample-barcoded 5' primer and a J-beta primer mix. TCRdb ran MiXCR on the 5' RACE reads and lists one entry per CDR3 protein. The repertoire includes some 1.5 million distinct CDR3 sequences, 28% of them detected once, and about 8% sits in the top ten. The source material was blood. The receptors shown here come from a young woman in good health.

To note about this clonotype: This clone may be a read error of a much larger clone one base away. This chain joins TRBV29-1 and TRBJ2-5, with D uncertain. The CDR3 runs 10 residues. Trimming removed 7 bases from V and 5 bases from J, with 8 bases in between. The germline gives CDR1 SQVTM, CDR2 ANQGSEA. The CDR3 region has the DNA TGCAGCGCACAGATGGAGACCCAGTACTTC. This codes for CSAQMETQYF.

This clonotype showed up many times. This sequence joins TRBV20-1 and TRBJ2-7, with TRBD1 as a possible D gene (6 bases). V lost 5 bases to trimming and J lost 2 bases, with 13 bases between them. This CDR3 region has 13 residues. The germline CDR1 and CDR2 sequences are DFQATT and SNEGSKA (reference sequence). CDR3 DNA: TGCAGTGCTCTAACAGGGTTGGCCTACGAGCAGTACTTC. This sequence encodes CSALTGLAYEQYF.

V and J are TRBV3-1 and TRBJ2-7, with D maybe TRBD2 (5 bases). Trimming pared 8 bases from V and 0 bases from J, leaving 8 bases between. CDR3 length: 12 residues. Germline CDR1 LGHDT, CDR2 YNNKEL (reference sequence). In DNA form, the CDR3 reads TGTGCCAGCCAGGCGGGCTCCTACGAGCAGTACTTC. Protein sequence: CASQAGSYEQYF.

This chain links TRBV5-1 with TRBJ1-4; perhaps TRBD1 as D (5 bases). The CDR3 loop spans 14 amino acids. Germline values: CDR1 SGHRS, CDR2 YFSETQ. The ends were cut back, 5 bases at V and 3 bases at J, with 11 bases in the middle. The CDR3: CASRSGYPNEKLFF. The CDR3 bases are TGCGCCAGCAGATCAGGGTATCCTAATGAAAAACTGTTTTTT.